The subject of this entry is one T cell receptor beta chain. Antigen: not known. The germline gives CDR1 SQVTM, CDR2 ANQGSEA. This CDR3 contains 12 residues. V was shortened by 6 bases and J by 3 bases, with 11 bases between the two germline ends. These data originate in a study of identical twins. Overall study findings and caveats: Clonotypes of the beta chain that were abundant in cord blood carried fewer insertions (memory repertoires showed none).

One entry per CDR3 protein, called by TCRdb with MiXCR from the 5' RACE reads. The sample yields hundreds of thousands of distinct CDR3 sequences, over 15% seen once. These records were also assigned to another study, of T cells expressing NK-cell markers. This second study says: Roughly 6 donors had dominant NKG2C+ clonotypes that comprised roughly 1.0-8% of their CD8+ T cells.

Specimen: PBMCs. V usage is TRBV29-1 and J usage is TRBJ2-5, with D perhaps matching TRBD1 (6 bases). This TCR was sampled from a woman between 18 and 29 years old in good health. CDR3 in DNA: TGCAGCGTGCACAGGGCTGAAGAGACCCAGTACTTC. The encoded protein is CSVHRAEETQYF.